A single sample gave rise to the 23 T cell receptor beta chains below, sequenced in a study of T cells in Graves' hyperthyroidism and ophthalmopathy. What was amplified from RNA transcripts were TCR beta CDR3 regions. HTBI primers were the set used in a first-round RT-PCR of the TCR CDR3. Each CDR3 protein is one row after TCRdb ran MiXCR on the multiplex PCR reads. The sample holds hundreds of thousands of distinct CDR3 sequences; 12% to 15% are singletons and the top ten take roughly 10%. Material: blood. These receptors originate from a woman aged 18-29 years with Graves' hyperthyroidism.

This clonotype was observed many times. Here the CDR3 reads CASSRQGAGWNQPQHF. The CDR3 DNA reads as TGTGCCAGCAGCCGACAGGGGGCCGGTTGGAATCAGCCCCAGCATTTT. V and J are TRBV5-8 and TRBJ1-5; 10 bases match TRBD1. In germline, CDR1 is SGHTS, CDR2 YDEGEE. The trim removed 4 bases at V and 4 bases at J, leaving 8 bases unmatched. This CDR3 is 16 amino acids long.

This clonotype was seen ten or more times. This chain links TRBV20-1 with TRBJ1-2; D is perhaps TRBD1 (5 bases). Germline-derived CDR1 and CDR2 are DFQATT and SNEGSKA (reference sequence). The CDR3 has 12 amino acids. Trimming removed 5 bases at V and 6 bases at J, with 13 bases between. The CDR3 nucleotides are TGCAGTGCTGTTCAGGGAGAGGATGGCTACACCTTC. It is translated as CSAVQGEDGYTF.

There are a few counts of this clonotype. The CDR3 region is CASRPGQGAEQYF. The CDR3 nucleotides are TGTGCCAGCAGACCTGGACAGGGCGCCGAGCAGTACTTC. The chain is built from TRBV7-9 and TRBJ2-7; TRBD1 agrees at 8 bases. Germline V gives CDR1 SEHNR, CDR2 FQNEAQ (reference sequence). This CDR3 contains 13 residues. The V and J ends lost 6 bases and 6 bases, in that order; junction bases with no gene match: 7.

This clonotype was seen only a few times. The CDR3: CAISGQATEQYF. CDR3 bases: TGTGCCATCTCGGGACAGGCGACCGAGCAGTACTTC. The rearrangement joins TRBV10-3 to TRBJ2-7, with 8 bases fitting TRBD1. This CDR3 has 12 amino acids. V gave up 8 bases and J gave up 6 bases; unmatched junction bases: 6. Germline assignment: CDR1 ENHRY and CDR2 SYGVKD.

This clonotype was counted between two and nine times. The chain is built from TRBV20-1 and TRBJ2-7; 12 nucleotides align to TRBD2. This CDR3 is built from 14 residues. Germline V lookup: CDR1 DFQATT, CDR2 SNEGSKA (reference sequence). V gave up 5 bases and J gave up 5 bases; unmatched junction bases: 7. The CDR3 sequence: CSALTSGRIDEQYF. In DNA form, the CDR3 reads TGCAGTGCTCTCACTAGCGGGAGGATTGACGAGCAGTACTTC.

A few counts support this clonotype. Given a much more abundant clone one base away, this may be a read error. V gene TRBV2 combines with J gene TRBJ2-3, with TRBD2 identical over 10 bases. V shed 6 bases, J shed 6 bases, and the junction held 9 bases outside the gene matches. The CDR3 consists of 15 residues. The germline V gene has CDR1 SNHLY and CDR2 FYNNEI. CDR3: CASSAGPAGGDTQYF. The CDR3 DNA is TGTGCCAGCAGCGCGGGACCAGCGGGAGGGGATACGCAGTATTTT.

This clonotype was detected many times. The chain carries TRBV3-1 and TRBJ2-3, with D possibly being TRBD1 or TRBD2 (5 bases each). Looked up from germline, CDR1 is LGHDT and CDR2 is YNNKEL (reference sequence). V lost 11 bases, J lost 4 bases, and 19 bases lay in between. This CDR3 comprises 14 residues. The DNA for the CDR3 is TGTGCCGCCCGAGGGACCCTGATCTCAGATACGCAGTATTTT. Residues: CAARGTLISDTQYF.

In this sample, this clonotype turned up many times. This chain joins TRBV2 and TRBJ2-1; D might be TRBD1 (6 bases). Trimming pared 7 bases from V and 5 bases from J, leaving 12 bases between. Germline CDR1 is SNHLY and CDR2 is FYNNEI. There are 13 residues in the CDR3. The DNA of the CDR3 is TGTGCCAGCATCCCCGGACAGCACAATGAGCAGTTCTTC. Its protein is CASIPGQHNEQFF.

This clonotype was observed at least ten times. V gene TRBV28 combines with J gene TRBJ2-5, with D perhaps being TRBD1 or TRBD2 (5 bases each). In germline, CDR1 is MDHEN, CDR2 SYDVKM. Trimming left V 6 bases short and J 5 bases short, with 25 bases between. The length of the CDR3 is 17 residues. CDR3 coding DNA: TGTGCCAGCAGCCTCGAGAGGCCCGGGGCCCCACGGGAGACCCAGTACTTC. Protein sequence: CASSLERPGAPRETQYF.

The gene calls are TRBV7-2 and TRBJ2-3, with D possibly being TRBD1 (6 bases). This CDR3 comprises 19 residues. V gave up 5 bases and J gave up 0 bases, with 24 bases separating them. The germline CDR1 and CDR2 sequences are SGHTA and FQGNSA. Here the CDR3 DNA reads TGTGCCAGCAGCCCTGCCCGGGACATCTACTCAGCTAGCACAGATACGCAGTATTTT. Translating gives CASSPARDIYSASTDTQYF.

This clonotype was counted ten times or more. This sequence joins TRBV18 and TRBJ2-1, with a weak D call TRBD1 (6 bases). The ends were cut back, 2 bases at V and 5 bases at J, with 10 bases in the middle. This CDR3 has 14 residues. CDR1 KGHSH and CDR2 LQKENI come from the germline V gene. The CDR3 coding sequence is TGTGCCAGCTCACCATGGACAGAAAACAATGAGCAGTTCTTC. Protein product: CASSPWTENNEQFF. Using reference TRBV18 and TRBJ2-1 for the parts outside the CDR3, the full variable domain is NAGVMQNPRHLVRRRGQEARLRCSPMKGHSHVYWYRQLPEEGLKFMVYLQKENIIDESGMPKERFSAEFPKEGPSILRIQQVVRGDSAAYFCASSPWTENNEQFFGPGTRLTVL.

This clonotype was seen a handful of times. V gene TRBV7-2 combines with J gene TRBJ1-1; 9 bases align to TRBD1. Germline CDR1 is SGHTA and CDR2 is FQGNSA. The CDR3 is 14 residues long. Trimming removed 5 bases from V and 4 bases from J; junction bases left unmatched: 5. CDR3 sequence: CASSPWTGATEAFF. The CDR3 DNA is TGTGCCAGCAGCCCCTGGACAGGGGCCACTGAAGCTTTCTTT.

In its sample, this clonotype was seen many times. The chain has TRBV11-2 and TRBJ2-1; the D is unclear. CDR3 length: 15 residues. Germline V gene lookup returns CDR1 SGHAT and CDR2 FQNNGV. V lost 2 bases and J lost 0, with 8 bases in between. The CDR3 DNA reads TGTGCCAGCAGCTTACCAGCTTTCTCCTACAATGAGCAGTTCTTC. Protein product: CASSLPAFSYNEQFF.

The J gene is TRBJ1-2, the V gene TRBV6-2 or TRBV6-3, with D hard to call. The CDR3 covers 13 residues. Germline V gene data show CDR1 as MNHEY and CDR2 as SVGEGT. The V end lost 6 bases, the J end lost 0 bases, and 8 bases lay between the germline ends. The CDR3 DNA follows: TGTGCCAGCAGATCTCCTCCTAACTATGGCTACACCTTC. It encodes CASRSPPNYGYTF.

There are many counts of this clonotype. This rearrangement joins TRBV12-3 or TRBV12-4 to TRBJ1-1; TRBD1 matches at 9 bases. The CDR3 is made up of 14 amino acids. Trimming cost V 5 bases and J 6 bases; bases outside gene matches: 7. The DNA of the CDR3 is TGTGCCAGCAGTGGGACAGGGAGATACGCTGAAGCTTTCTTT. Translating gives CASSGTGRYAEAFF.

The V call is TRBV19, the J call TRBJ2-7; D might be TRBD1 or TRBD2, each matching 5 bases. V lost 3 bases, J lost 7 bases, and 16 bases lay in between. CDR1 is LNHDA and CDR2 is SQIVND in the germline V gene (reference sequence). The CDR3 sequence is 14 residues long. The CDR3 loop is CASSIGTASIEQYF. Here the CDR3 DNA reads TGTGCCAGTAGTATTGGGACCGCGTCTATTGAGCAGTACTTC.

This clonotype was observed at least ten times. V usage is TRBV28 and J usage is TRBJ1-5; D is unresolved. Germline V CDR1 and CDR2: MDHEN, SYDVKM. This CDR3 region has 15 residues. V lost 2 bases and J lost 0, with 8 bases in between. The CDR3 nucleotides are TGTGCCAGCAGTTTAAACGGCTATAGCAATCAGCCCCAGCATTTT. Translation: CASSLNGYSNQPQHF. The variable domain in full, completed from reference TRBV28 and TRBJ1-5, reads DVKVTQSSRYLVKRTGEKVFLECVQDMDHENMFWYRQDPGLGLRLIYFSYDVKMKEKGDIPEGYSVSREKKERFSLILESASTNQTSMYLCASSLNGYSNQPQHFGDGTRLSIL.

The CDR3 spells CSATQGSANQPQHF. CDR3 bases: TGCAGTGCCACACAGGGAAGTGCTAATCAGCCCCAGCATTTT. The chain employs TRBV20-1 and TRBJ1-5, with a possible D match to TRBD1 (6 bases). This CDR3 is built from 14 residues. V shed 6 bases and J shed 4 bases, with 16 bases lying between them. The germline CDR1 and CDR2 sequences are DFQATT and SNEGSKA (reference sequence).

V and J are TRBV4-1 and TRBJ1-1; D remains unclear. The V gene's germline CDR1 is MGHRA and CDR2 YSYEKL. This CDR3 spans 14 amino acids. The V end was cut by 2 bases, the J end by 1 base, with 8 bases between. The CDR3 here is CASSQFARNTEAFF. CDR3 DNA: TGCGCCAGCAGCCAATTCGCACGGAACACTGAAGCTTTCTTT.

This clonotype was counted ten times or more. The chain links TRBV27 to TRBJ2-1; TRBD2 aligns across 7 bases. The V gene's germline CDR1 is MNHEY and CDR2 SMNVEV (reference sequence). This CDR3 is built from 15 residues. J lost 5 bases, V lost 5 bases, and 9 bases had no gene match. The CDR3 protein is CASSDGTIGHNEQFF. As DNA, the CDR3 is TGTGCCAGCAGTGACGGGACTATCGGACACAATGAGCAGTTCTTC.

Ten or more counts support this clonotype. This chain links TRBV7-6 with TRBJ1-1; D gene ambiguous. The CDR3 has 16 residues. The V end was cut by 5 bases, the J end by 4 bases, with 20 bases between. Germline V gene sequence: CDR1 SGHVS, CDR2 FNYEAQ. CDR3 region: CASSSGPFGKVTEAFF. The CDR3 nucleotides read TGTGCCAGCAGCAGTGGACCCTTCGGAAAGGTCACTGAAGCTTTCTTT.

This clonotype was detected ten times or more. The chain has TRBV6-2 or TRBV6-3 and TRBJ2-7, with D possibly being TRBD2 (6 bases). Trimming took 0 bases from V and 0 from J, leaving 12 bases between them. Per germline, CDR1 MNHEY and CDR2 SVGEGT. The CDR3 contains 16 residues. The CDR3 protein is CASSYSRDWSSYEQYF. CDR3 sequence (DNA): TGTGCCAGCAGTTACTCGAGGGACTGGAGCTCCTACGAGCAGTACTTC.

This clonotype came up a few times. This rearrangement joins TRBV27 to TRBJ2-7; 8 bases are a match to TRBD2. This CDR3 has 15 residues. Germline CDR1 reads MNHEY; CDR2 reads SMNVEV (reference sequence). The trim removed 6 bases at V and 0 bases at J, leaving 7 bases unmatched. The CDR3 reads CASRPLAGLSYEQYF. As DNA, the CDR3 is TGTGCCAGCAGGCCTCTAGCGGGCCTCTCCTACGAGCAGTACTTC.